These 25 T cell receptor beta chains came from one sample sequenced in a study of blood T cells in healthy people across ages. Primed by a sample-barcoded 5' primer and a J-beta primer mix, a second PCR proceeded for roughly 7 to 11 cycles. TCRdb reprocessed the 5' RACE reads via MiXCR and lists one record per CDR3 protein. The table records 650,000 to 800,000 distinct CDR3 sequences, roughly 44% of them present only once. The sequenced sample consisted of blood. The receptor set was obtained from a man in his fifties or sixties in good health.

This clonotype was seen at least ten times. V and J are TRBV10-3 and TRBJ2-7, with 13 bases identical to TRBD2. Looked up from germline, CDR1 is ENHRY and CDR2 is SYGVKD. The CDR3 spans 18 residues. V lost 0 bases, J lost 2 bases, and 7 bases stayed unmatched. This CDR3 reads CAISESIGTSGVPYEQYF. CDR3 DNA sequence: TGTGCCATCAGTGAGTCGATTGGGACTAGCGGGGTCCCCTACGAGCAGTACTTC.

This clonotype has only a few counts. The gene calls are TRBV27 and TRBJ2-7; 7 nucleotides match TRBD2. The CDR3 extends over 16 amino acids. V lost 6 bases, J lost 5 bases, and 16 bases stayed unmatched. CDR1 and CDR2 (germline): MNHEY, SMNVEV (reference sequence). CDR3 loop: CASSPVGGIIGHEQYF. The CDR3 nucleotides read TGTGCCAGCAGCCCGGTGGGGGGGATCATTGGCCACGAGCAGTACTTC.

V usage is TRBV27 and J usage is TRBJ2-7; TRBD1 or TRBD2 may be the D gene (5 bases each). Germline CDR1 reads MNHEY; CDR2 reads SMNVEV (reference sequence). With 4 bases removed from V and 4 bases from J, the gap between germline ends came to 11 bases. The CDR3 consists of 13 residues. As DNA, the CDR3 is TGTGCCAGCAGTTCGGGACCGAGTTACGAGCAGTACTTC. Its protein product is CASSSGPSYEQYF.

The chain joins TRBV30 to TRBJ2-4, with 10 bases that match TRBD2. CDR3 length: 15 residues. Trimming at V came to 1 base and at J to 4 bases, leaving 4 bases not matched to a gene. Per germline, CDR1 GTSNPN and CDR2 SVGIG (reference sequence). In DNA, the CDR3 is TGTGCCTGGAGTGGCCGGACTAGCGGTAAAAACATTCAGTACTTC. Protein product: CAWSGRTSGKNIQYF.

The chain recombines TRBV6-2 or TRBV6-3 with TRBJ2-2; TRBD2 agrees at 13 bases. V gave up 6 bases and J gave up 4 bases; unmatched junction bases: 11. CDR3 length: 18 residues. Germline V gives CDR1 MNHEY, CDR2 SVGEGT. CDR3 coding DNA: TGTGCCAGCAGCCCATCGACTAGCGGGGGGAGAGGCACCGGGGAGCTGTTTTTT. Translating it yields CASSPSTSGGRGTGELFF.

The gene calls are TRBV4-3 and TRBJ2-7; TRBD1 or TRBD2 may be the D gene (5 bases each). The J call may be wrong; the DNA end is better matched by TRBJ2-5. This CDR3 has 15 amino acids. Per germline, CDR1 LGHNA and CDR2 YSLEER. The CDR3 sequence: CASSQEIEGFGTQYF. The CDR3 DNA reads TGCGCCAGCAGCCAAGAAATTGAGGGGTTTGGGACCCAGTACTTC.

This clonotype occurred a few times. V is TRBV6-5 and J is TRBJ2-7; 7 bases are shared with TRBD1. Losses at the gene ends were 6 bases for V and 4 bases for J; bases not matched to a gene: 12. CDR3 length: 15 residues. Germline loops: CDR1 MNHEY, CDR2 SVGAGI. The CDR3 DNA is TGTGCCAGCAGCCCGGCCCTCGGACAGGCGTACGAGCAGTACTTC. The encoded protein is CASSPALGQAYEQYF.

J is TRBJ1-2 and V is TRBV7-2; TRBD1 matches 9 bases. The CDR3 sequence is 15 residues long. Per the germline V gene, CDR1 is SGHTA and CDR2 is FQGNSA. Trimming cost V 4 bases and J 8 bases; bases outside gene matches: 11. The CDR3 sequence: CASSWIWTGVNGYTF. The DNA of the CDR3 is TGTGCCAGCAGCTGGATATGGACAGGGGTTAACGGCTACACCTTC.

This clonotype came up a few times. The CDR3: CSARDADSPYEQYF. CDR3 sequence (DNA): TGCAGTGCTAGAGATGCGGACAGCCCCTACGAGCAGTACTTC. The rearrangement uses TRBV20-1 and TRBJ2-7; maybe TRBD1 (6 bases). Germline CDR1 reads DFQATT; CDR2 reads SNEGSKA (reference sequence). V was pared by 0 bases and J by 2 bases, with 11 bases between. CDR3 length: 14 residues.

CDR3 coding DNA: TGCGCCAGCAGCCAAGACAGGGCTTCCAGGCCCAATGAGCAGTTCTTC. Its translation: CASSQDRASRPNEQFF. This rearrangement joins TRBV4-3 to TRBJ2-1; D may be TRBD1 (5 bases). This CDR3 spans 16 amino acids. Deletions cut 0 bases from V and 6 bases from J, with 15 bases between. Germline V gene sequence: CDR1 LGHNA, CDR2 YSLEER.

This chain uses TRBV21-1 with TRBJ2-1; the table's D call of TRBD2 was not tested on the DNA. TRBV21-1 is a recognized pseudogene. There are 15 residues in the CDR3. The chain's CDR3 is CACRPGLAGGHEQFF. The CDR3, as DNA: TGTGCCTGCAGACCGGGACTAGCGGGGGGGCATGAGCAGTTCTTC.

V is TRBV6-1 and J is TRBJ2-5, with D perhaps matching TRBD1 (6 bases). The last part of the DNA fits TRBJ2-7 better; the J call may be wrong. CDR3 size: 14 residues. Germline lookup yields CDR1 MNHNS and CDR2 SASEGT. For the CDR3, the DNA is TGTGCCAGCAGTGAATGGACAGTGGTCGACGAGCAGTACTTC. Its translation is CASSEWTVVDEQYF.

J is TRBJ2-4 and V is TRBV10-3; no reliable D call. Trimming cost V 0 bases and J 6 bases, with 3 bases left between them. Per the germline V gene, CDR1 is ENHRY and CDR2 is SYGVKD. CDR3 length equals 12 residues. CDR3 DNA sequence: TGTGCCATCAGTGAGTCTGGAAACATTCAGTACTTC. The encoded protein is CAISESGNIQYF.

In its sample, this clonotype was seen many times. The gene calls are TRBV7-2 and TRBJ2-5; D gene uncertain. CDR3 length equals 12 residues. The V and J ends lost 0 bases and 5 bases respectively, with 4 bases between them. CDR1 and CDR2 from the germline V gene are SGHTA and FQGNSA. The CDR3 DNA sequence: TGTGCCAGCAGCTTAGCCTGGGAGACCCAGTACTTC. Translating it yields CASSLAWETQYF.

V and J are TRBV14 and TRBJ2-7, with D possibly matching TRBD2 (6 bases). CDR1 is SGHDN and CDR2 is FVKESK in the germline V gene. With 4 bases removed from V and 5 bases from J, the gap between germline ends came to 15 bases. This CDR3 region has 14 residues. The CDR3 bases are TGTGCCAGCAGCCGATGGGACGGCGGGGACGAGCAGTACTTC. It specifies CASSRWDGGDEQYF. Complete variable domain (other parts from reference TRBV14 and TRBJ2-7): EAGVTQFPSHSVIEKGQTVTLRCDPISGHDNLYWYRRVMGKEIKFLLHFVKESKQDESGMPNNRFLAERTGGTYSTLKVQPAELEDSGVYFCASSRWDGGDEQYFGPGTRLTVT.

This clonotype was seen more than once but under ten times. The rearrangement joins TRBV5-1 to TRBJ2-6, with D tentatively TRBD2 (6 bases). From germline, CDR1 is SGHRS and CDR2 YFSETQ. Trimming removed 1 base at V and 0 bases at J, with 23 bases between. CDR3 length: 21 residues. This chain's CDR3 is CASSLLVWPGDFNSGANVLTF. The CDR3 nucleotides read TGCGCCAGCAGCTTGTTGGTCTGGCCGGGAGACTTTAACTCTGGGGCCAACGTCCTGACTTTC.

The chain combines TRBV4-2 with TRBJ2-2; D may be TRBD1 (5 bases). Looked up from germline, CDR1 is LGHNA and CDR2 is YNFKEQ. Trimming left V 5 bases short and J 2 bases short, with 15 bases between. The CDR3 is made up of 16 amino acids. CDR3 coding DNA: TGTGCCAGCAGCGAAGTTGGGGCCGACAACACCGGGGAGCTGTTTTTT. Translated, it gives CASSEVGADNTGELFF.

This chain connects TRBV7-2 to TRBJ2-1; 10 bases are a match to TRBD2. The CDR3 length is 18 residues. Germline trimming cut 6 bases from V and 0 bases from J; bases unmatched to any gene: 11. Germline CDR1 and CDR2: SGHTA and FQGNSA. CDR3 in amino acids: CASSPRLAGAGSYNEQFF. In DNA, the CDR3 is TGTGCCAGCAGTCCTCGACTAGCGGGTGCCGGCTCCTACAATGAGCAGTTCTTC.

This clonotype occurred a few times. The CDR3 DNA reads as TGCGCCAGCAGCCACTCAGGGGGCGGAGAGACCCAGTACTTC. As protein: CASSHSGGGETQYF. The chain couples TRBV4-1 to TRBJ2-5, with 8 bases identical to TRBD1. Germline CDR1 MGHRA, CDR2 YSYEKL. This CDR3 is 14 amino acids long. The junction had 4 bases not matched to a gene; V was cut back by 3 bases and J by 4 bases.

The J gene is TRBJ2-3, the V gene TRBV7-9; D is possibly TRBD2 (5 bases). The CDR3 totals 12 residues. Germline V gives CDR1 SEHNR, CDR2 FQNEAQ (reference sequence). V was trimmed by 1 base and J by 8 bases, leaving 7 bases between them. The CDR3 region has the DNA TGTGCCAGCAGCTTAGTAAGCGGTACGCAGTATTTT. This gives the protein CASSLVSGTQYF.

CDR3 residues: CASSSPRTLNTEAFF. The CDR3 bases are TGTGCCAGCAGCTCCCCCAGGACACTTAACACTGAAGCTTTCTTT. This chain uses TRBV7-9 with TRBJ1-1; D perhaps matches TRBD1 (5 bases). Looked up from germline, CDR1 is SEHNR and CDR2 is FQNEAQ (reference sequence). V was shortened by 4 bases and J by 2 bases, with 14 bases between the two germline ends. The CDR3 loop spans 15 amino acids.

This clonotype came up a few times. This rearrangement joins TRBV12-3 or TRBV12-4 to TRBJ2-1, with TRBD1 identical over 7 bases. The assigned J gene may be wrong: the sequence end matches TRBJ2-7 better. This CDR3 is built from 15 residues. CDR3 nucleotide sequence: TGTGCCAGCAGTCCCCCCGGGACAGACTACAATGAGCAGTACTTC. Translated: CASSPPGTDYNEQYF.

This chain joins TRBV4-3 and TRBJ2-3; D is unresolved. This CDR3 contains 15 residues. Germline loops: CDR1 LGHNA, CDR2 YSLEER. V dropped 0 bases and J dropped 4 bases, with 11 bases sitting between them. As DNA, the CDR3 is TGCGCCAGCAGCCAAGATCCGGTAGTAGCAGATACGCAGTATTTT. Translation gives CASSQDPVVADTQYF.

The V call is TRBV6-1, the J call TRBJ2-3; D possibly corresponds to TRBD2 (7 bases). With 3 bases removed from V and 2 bases from J, the gap between germline ends came to 9 bases. The CDR3 covers 14 residues. Per the germline V gene, CDR1 is MNHNS and CDR2 is SASEGT. CDR3 DNA sequence: TGTGCCAGCAGTGAGGCGGGGGCCACAGATACGCAGTATTTT. This gives the protein CASSEAGATDTQYF.

This clonotype has just a few counts. The chain joins TRBV7-2 to TRBJ2-3, with D hard to call. V lost 5 bases and J lost 2, with 8 bases in between. Germline-derived CDR1 and CDR2 are SGHTA and FQGNSA. The CDR3 covers 13 residues. CDR3 region: CASSASSTDTQYF. In DNA form, the CDR3 reads TGTGCCAGCAGCGCGTCTTCCACAGATACGCAGTATTTT.